These 21 T cell receptor beta chains share one sample of origin, sequenced in a study of glioma-infiltrating T cells after dendritic cell vaccination. Repertoires were generated with immunoSEQ multiplex PCR, while TCRdb's copy carries only in-frame clones and drops some. The sample includes about 96,000 clones, about 80% of them seen just once. Sequencing used blood, obtained before dendritic cell vaccination. Source of these receptors: a human donor with glioblastoma.

The rearrangement links TRBV10-1 to TRBJ2-2; no reliable D call. This CDR3 is 13 amino acids long. V dropped 2 bases and J dropped 6 bases, with 7 bases sitting between them. The germline V gene has CDR1 WNHNN and CDR2 SYGVQD (reference sequence). The CDR3 DNA is TGCGCCAGCAGTGAGGCGAATCCCGGGGAGCTGTTTTTT. Encoded protein: CASSEANPGELFF.

This chain links TRBV7-2 with TRBJ1-1; 8 bases line up with TRBD1. V trimming: 7 bases; J trimming: 10 bases; junction bases outside the gene matches: 5. The V gene's germline CDR1 is SGHTA and CDR2 FQGNSA. This CDR3 has 11 residues. CDR3 loop: CASNIRGPAFF. The CDR3 DNA sequence: TGTGCCAGCAACATCAGGGGGCCAGCTTTCTTT. Combining the CDR3 with reference TRBV7-2 and TRBJ1-1 gives the whole variable domain GAGVSQSPSNKVTEKGKDVELRCDPISGHTALYWYRQSLGQGLEFLIYFQGNSAPDKSGLPSDRFSAERTGGSVSTLTIQRTQQEDSAVYLCASNIRGPAFFGQGTRLTVV.

The chain is built from TRBV29-1 and TRBJ2-5; D call uncertain. CDR1 is SQVTM and CDR2 is ANQGSEA in the germline V gene. The CDR3 totals 13 residues. The V end lost 4 bases, the J end lost 5 bases, and 14 bases lay between the germline ends. The CDR3 loop reads CSVANSLWETQYF. In DNA, the CDR3 is TGCAGCGTTGCTAACAGCCTGTGGGAGACCCAGTACTTC. The whole variable domain, filled in from reference TRBV29-1 and TRBJ2-5, reads SAVISQKPSRDICQRGTSLTIQCQVDSQVTMMFWYRQQPGQSLTLIATANQGSEATYESGFVIDKFPISRPNLTFSTLTVSNMSPEDSSIYLCSVANSLWETQYFGPGTRLLVL.

This clone was observed a few times. CDR3 coding DNA: TGTGCCAGCCAGGACAGGGGCTCCTACAATGAGCAGTTCTTC. This translates into CASQDRGSYNEQFF. This rearrangement joins TRBV6-1 to TRBJ2-1, with 9 bases fitting TRBD1. The CDR3 runs to 14 residues. V shed 8 bases and J 0 bases; nucleotides not matched to a gene: 2. CDR1 is MNHNS and CDR2 is SASEGT in the germline V gene.

The rearrangement joins TRBV28 to TRBJ1-6, with D perhaps TRBD1 (5 bases). Trimming took off 3 bases at V and 10 bases at J, with 16 bases between the two ends. Germline V CDR1 and CDR2: MDHEN, SYDVKM. CDR3 size: 15 residues. In DNA, the CDR3 is TGTGCCAGCAGTTTGACAATCAGGGTCGGATCACCCCTCCACTTT. The encoded protein is CASSLTIRVGSPLHF.

The rearrangement joins TRBV5-1 to TRBJ2-6, with D perhaps TRBD1 (5 bases). This CDR3 has 16 amino acids. Germline loops: CDR1 SGHRS, CDR2 YFSETQ. Trimming stripped 5 bases from V and 0 bases from J, with 12 bases between. The CDR3 region is CASSFRQSSGANVLTF. The CDR3 DNA reads as TGCGCCAGCAGTTTCCGACAGTCCTCTGGGGCCAACGTCCTGACTTTC. Based on the CDR3 plus reference TRBV5-1 and TRBJ2-6, the full variable domain is KAGVTQTPRYLIKTRGQQVTLSCSPISGHRSVSWYQQTPGQGLQFLFEYFSETQRNKGNFPGRFSGRQFSNSRSEMNVSTLELGDSALYLCASSFRQSSGANVLTFGAGSRLTVL.

This clone was detected only a few times. The DNA of the CDR3 is TGTGCCAGCAGTTACGGGCGTAGCTCCTACGAGCAGTACTTC. It translates to CASSYGRSSYEQYF. The chain carries TRBV6-5 and TRBJ2-7, with unresolved D. Germline V gene lookup returns CDR1 MNHEY and CDR2 SVGAGI. Between the trimmed V and J ends, which lost 2 bases and 0 bases, there was a span of 8 bases. The length of the CDR3 is 14 residues.

This rearrangement joins TRBV7-9 to TRBJ2-7; 9 bases agree with TRBD2. The germline gives CDR1 SEHNR, CDR2 FQNEAQ (reference sequence). The CDR3 spans 15 residues. The V segment lost 6 bases and the J segment 0 bases; nucleotides outside the gene matches: 6. In DNA, the CDR3 is TGTGCCAGCAGTCGGGGGCGGGAGGGCTCCTACGAGCAGTACTTC. Translation: CASSRGREGSYEQYF. The full variable domain, rest sourced from reference TRBV7-9 and TRBJ2-7, is DTGVSQNPRHKITKRGQNVTFRCDPISEHNRLYWYRQTLGQGPEFLTYFQNEAQLEKSRLLSDRFSAERPKGSFSTLEIQRTEQGDSAMYLCASSRGREGSYEQYFGPGTRLTVT.

In its sample, this clone was seen once. This chain uses TRBV4-1 with TRBJ2-3, with D perhaps matching TRBD2 (7 bases). Looked up from germline, CDR1 is MGHRA and CDR2 is YSYEKL. Trimming pared 2 bases from V and 15 bases from J, leaving 21 bases between. The CDR3 is 14 amino acids. The CDR3: CASSQWGLGGGSYF. The DNA of the CDR3 is TGCGCCAGCAGCCAATGGGGGTTAGGGGGGGGCAGCTATTTT.

About this clone itself: At one boundary the junction diverges from the germline segment, which might be a read error. The chain uses TRBV2 and TRBJ1-5; weak D call: TRBD1 (5 bases). The CDR3 loop spans 15 amino acids. The germline V gene encodes CDR1 SNHLY and CDR2 FYNNEI. The DNA for the CDR3 is TGTGCCAGCAGGAATACAGGATCCCTCAATGAGCCCCAGCATTTT. As protein: CASRNTGSLNEPQHF.

The sample holds one count of this clone. J is TRBJ1-2 and V is TRBV2, with 8 bases identical to TRBD1. This CDR3 contains 15 residues. CDR1 SNHLY and CDR2 FYNNEI come from the germline V gene. The trim removed 8 bases at V and 8 bases at J, leaving 16 bases unmatched. CDR3 DNA sequence: TGTGCCAGCCAGTGGGAGGTGGGACAGGAGGTGGGCTACACCTTC. Encoded protein: CASQWEVGQEVGYTF.

The chain has TRBV19 and TRBJ1-1; 10 bases are a match to TRBD1. Trimming at V came to 1 base and at J to 4 bases, leaving 9 bases not matched to a gene. Germline V gene data show CDR1 as LNHDA and CDR2 as SQIVND (reference sequence). CDR3 length equals 17 residues. The chain's CDR3 is CASSIAGTGARFTEAFF. The CDR3 region has the DNA TGTGCCAGTAGTATAGCTGGGACAGGGGCCAGATTCACTGAAGCTTTCTTT.

This rearrangement joins TRBV15 to TRBJ1-4; D might be TRBD1 (6 bases). V lost 7 bases, J lost 7 bases, and 13 bases lay in between. This CDR3 has 13 residues. Germline lookup yields CDR1 LNHNV and CDR2 YYDKDF (reference sequence). The CDR3 DNA is TGTGCCACCACAGGACAGAGCGGTGAAAAACTGTTTTTT. It encodes CATTGQSGEKLFF.

The gene calls are TRBV28 and TRBJ1-5; D is unresolved. The germline gives CDR1 MDHEN, CDR2 SYDVKM. Trimming stripped 6 bases from V and 5 bases from J, with 8 bases between. This CDR3 is built from 12 residues. The chain's CDR3 is CASSYSDQPQHF. The CDR3 DNA reads as TGTGCCAGCAGCTACAGTGATCAGCCCCAGCATTTT.

V and J are TRBV9 and TRBJ2-7; 8 positions match TRBD2. Trimming cost V 3 bases and J 4 bases; bases outside gene matches: 12. The CDR3 covers 16 residues. Germline lookup yields CDR1 SGDLS and CDR2 YYNGEE. CDR3 sequence: CASSAQNQGTSYEQYF. The CDR3 DNA reads as TGTGCCAGCAGCGCCCAGAATCAGGGGACTAGTTACGAGCAGTACTTC.

This chain links TRBV7-6 with TRBJ2-7, with TRBD1 identical over 8 bases. Losses at the gene ends were 5 bases for V and 6 bases for J; bases not matched to a gene: 9. CDR1 is SGHVS and CDR2 is FNYEAQ in the germline V gene. The CDR3 is 14 residues long. The CDR3, as DNA: TGTGCCAGCAGCCCCCTGACAGGGGAGGTCGAGCAGTACTTC. As protein: CASSPLTGEVEQYF.

The chain has TRBV5-4 and TRBJ1-2; tentative D call: TRBD1 (6 bases). Germline V gives CDR1 SGHNT, CDR2 YYREEE (reference sequence). This CDR3 region has 15 residues. V was shortened by 0 bases and J by 3 bases, with 12 bases between the two germline ends. CDR3: CASSLGLQGDYGYTF. The CDR3 DNA sequence: TGTGCCAGCAGCTTGGGGTTACAGGGCGACTATGGCTACACCTTC. Together with reference TRBV5-4 and TRBJ1-2, the CDR3 gives the full variable domain: ETGVTQSPTHLIKTRGQQVTLRCSSQSGHNTVSWYQQALGQGPQFIFQYYREEENGRGNFPPRFSGLQFPNYSSELNVNALELDDSALYLCASSLGLQGDYGYTFGSGTRLTVV.

The V call is TRBV5-1, the J call TRBJ2-1; TRBD2 agrees at 7 bases. The CDR3 is 14 amino acids. CDR1 and CDR2 from the germline V gene are SGHRS and YFSETQ. V lost 0 bases and J lost 8; bases outside the gene matches: 5. In nucleotides, the CDR3 is TGCGCCAGCAGCTTGGGACTAGCTCGCGATGAGCAGTTCTTC. It encodes CASSLGLARDEQFF.

This clone was observed a few times. This sequence joins TRBV28 and TRBJ2-7, with 7 bases lining up with TRBD2. Germline-derived CDR1 and CDR2 are MDHEN and SYDVKM. V dropped 5 bases and J dropped 8; count of bases not matched to a gene: 9. CDR3 length equals 13 residues. The CDR3 region has the DNA TGTGCCAGCAGTCCCTATCCGGGGGGAAAGCAGTACTTC. Encoded protein: CASSPYPGGKQYF.

V usage is TRBV30 and J usage is TRBJ2-7, with D perhaps matching TRBD2 (5 bases). The J call may be in error: the DNA end matches TRBJ2-1 better. CDR1 is GTSNPN and CDR2 is SVGIG in the germline V gene (reference sequence). The CDR3 is 14 residues long. As DNA, the CDR3 is TGTGCCTGGGGAGGAGGAGTGGGCGACAATGAGCAGTTCTTC. Its protein product is CAWGGGVGDNEQFF.

The chain couples TRBV18 to TRBJ2-1; TRBD2 is a possible D gene (6 bases). V lost 3 bases and J 0 bases, leaving 12 bases between the germline ends. Germline V gene sequence: CDR1 KGHSH, CDR2 LQKENI. The CDR3 spans 16 residues. This CDR3 reads CASSPGLPSSYNEQFF. CDR3 coding DNA: TGTGCCAGCTCACCGGGACTCCCGAGCTCCTACAATGAGCAGTTCTTC.